This is a list of T cell receptor beta chains from one sample in a study of shared clonotypes between healthy human individuals. Method: immunoSEQ multiplex PCR; TCRdb's copy keeps in-frame clones and lacks some. The table lists roughly 2.2 million clones, roughly 90% of them singletons. The sequenced sample consisted of naive CD4+ T cells from PBMCs. These receptor sequences come from a man in his late teens or twenties in good health. Some clones in this sample may be carry-over from other donors' samples. CDR3s include the opening cysteine and the closing phenylalanine or tryptophan. D genes are given only for firm matches. For some rows the clone size is stated as once, few or many, or as a class when expanded; others skip it.

V,D,size,J,DNA,CDR3
TRBV18,TRBD1,once,TRBJ2-7,TGTGCCAGCTCACCGAGGACAGGGCAGTCCGACGAGCAGTACTTC,CASSPRTGQSDEQYF
TRBV19,.,.,TRBJ1-1,TGTGCCAGTAGTAAGACCGGGGCAGGACCCACTGAAGCTTTCTTT,CASSKTGAGPTEAFF
TRBV4-3,.,.,TRBJ2-7,TGCGCCAGCAGCCACCAATACGAGCAGTACTTC,CASSHQYEQYF
TRBV2,TRBD1,.,TRBJ1-2,TGTGCCAGCAGGGGTATGGGACAGCCTAACTATGGCTACACCTTC,CASRGMGQPNYGYTF
TRBV5-6,TRBD1,.,TRBJ2-3,TGTGCCAGCAGCCTACTTCGGGACAGCTACACAGATACGCAGTATTTT,CASSLLRDSYTDTQYF
TRBV5-5,.,.,TRBJ1-5,TGTGCCAGCAGCTACCGGGGGTACGGAGGCAATCAGCCCCAGCATTTT,CASSYRGYGGNQPQHF
TRBV28,.,.,TRBJ2-2,TGTGCCAGCAGGCGCCATGGCCCCGGGGAGCTGTTTTTT,CASRRHGPGELFF
TRBV5-1,.,.,TRBJ2-7,TGCGCCAGCAGCTTTTCTGAGGGACTCGAGCAGTACTTC,CASSFSEGLEQYF
TRBV5-1,TRBD1,.,TRBJ1-5,TGCGCCAGCAGCGCGGGGACAGGGGATGGTCAGCCCCAGCATTTT,CASSAGTGDGQPQHF
TRBV4-1,TRBD2,.,TRBJ2-5,TGCGCCAGCAGCCAAGGATTCGGGGGGAGAGAGACCCAGTACTTC,CASSQGFGGRETQYF
TRBV29-1,.,few,TRBJ1-1,TGCAGCGTTGACAGGGCTACGAACACTGAAGCTTTCTTT,CSVDRATNTEAFF
TRBV10-1,TRBD1,.,TRBJ1-3,TGCGCCAGCAGAGAGGACAGGGGGATAATAGGAAACACCATATATTTT,CASREDRGIIGNTIYF
TRBV5-1,TRBD2,.,TRBJ2-4,TGCGCCAGCAGCTTGGGACTAGCGGACTCATGGGGAAACATTCAGTACTTC,CASSLGLADSWGNIQYF
TRBV4-2,TRBD2,.,TRBJ2-1,TGTGCCAGCAGCCAAGGTCCCCAGACCCTAGCGGGCAACTACAATGAGCAGTTCTTC,CASSQGPQTLAGNYNEQFF